The 30 T cell receptor beta chains below all came from one sample that was sequenced in a study of blood T cell repertoires in COVID-19. Only in-frame clones appear in the TCRdb table, and some are missing; sequencing was by immunoSEQ multiplex PCR. The repertoire holds 180,000 or so clones, with around 83% as singletons. Source material: PBMCs or T cells enriched from blood (not recorded which). These receptors were obtained from a woman in her forties or fifties in a cohort exposed to, infected with or recovered from COVID-19 (not recorded which).

V usage is TRBV21-1 and J usage is TRBJ2-6; the table's D call TRBD1 went unverified against the DNA. TRBV21-1 is noted as a pseudogene. CDR3 length equals 18 residues. CDR3 in DNA: TGTGCCAGCAGCAAAGTTCGCAGGGGAAGGCCTGGGGCCAACGTCCTGACTTTC. Amino acids: CASSKVRRGRPGANVLTF.

The chain uses TRBV4-1 and TRBJ2-7; TRBD1 aligns across 8 bases. This CDR3 is 16 amino acids long. Trimming at V came to 0 bases and at J to 6 bases, leaving 10 bases not matched to a gene. Germline CDR1 is MGHRA and CDR2 is YSYEKL. Here the CDR3 DNA reads TGCGCCAGCAGCCAAGATTTAGGACAGGGATGGCGCGAGCAGTACTTC. Translating gives CASSQDLGQGWREQYF.

This chain connects TRBV11-2 to TRBJ1-5, with D hard to call. The CDR3 covers 15 residues. The ends were cut back, 0 bases at V and 0 bases at J, with 6 bases in the middle. Germline lookup yields CDR1 SGHAT and CDR2 FQNNGV. CDR3 coding DNA: TGTGCCAGCAGCTTAGATCCGAGTAGCAATCAGCCCCAGCATTTT. Translation gives CASSLDPSSNQPQHF.

The genes are TRBV7-8 and TRBJ1-4; D gene unclear. V lost 0 bases to trimming and J lost 5 bases, with 13 bases between them. The CDR3 totals 16 residues. Germline V gene data show CDR1 as SGHVS and CDR2 as FQNEAQ. CDR3 loop: CASSLARWRQNEKLFF. DNA of the CDR3: TGTGCCAGCAGCTTAGCGAGGTGGCGGCAGAATGAAAAACTGTTTTTT.

DNA for the CDR3: TGTGCCAGTACCCCCGTCTTTTATAGCAATCAGCCCCAGCATTTT. Protein: CASTPVFYSNQPQHF. The chain carries TRBV19 and TRBJ1-5; D remains ambiguous. The ends were cut back, 7 bases at V and 0 bases at J, with 13 bases in the middle. The CDR3 covers 15 residues. Germline V gene lookup returns CDR1 LNHDA and CDR2 SQIVND (reference sequence).

This clone appeared a few times. The DNA of the CDR3 is TGTGCCACCAGCAGATTTCGGGGGTCGAACACCGGGGAGCTGTTTTTT. Translated: CATSRFRGSNTGELFF. This sequence joins TRBV15 and TRBJ2-2; tentatively, D is TRBD2 (6 bases). Germline V gene lookup returns CDR1 LNHNV and CDR2 YYDKDF (reference sequence). The CDR3 sequence is 16 residues long. Trimming left V 2 bases short and J 0 bases short, with 10 bases between.

The J gene is TRBJ2-3, the V gene TRBV27; TRBD2 aligns across 12 bases. The germline gives CDR1 MNHEY, CDR2 SMNVEV (reference sequence). The CDR3 totals 16 residues. V lost 3 bases and J lost 0; bases outside the gene matches: 1. The CDR3 is CASSFLAGGSTDTQYF. CDR3 DNA sequence: TGTGCCAGCAGTTTTCTAGCGGGGGGGAGCACAGATACGCAGTATTTT.

The chain employs TRBV2 and TRBJ2-6, with D tentatively TRBD1 (6 bases). Germline V gene sequence: CDR1 SNHLY, CDR2 FYNNEI. The V end was cut by 9 bases, the J end by 0 bases, with 15 bases between. The CDR3 runs to 16 residues. The CDR3 nucleotides are TGTGCCAGTAGAGGGGGACGGAGCTCTGGGGCCAACGTCCTGACTTTC. It is translated as CASRGGRSSGANVLTF.

This clone was found a few times. V is TRBV7-2 and J is TRBJ1-6; TRBD1 aligns across 12 bases. CDR3 length: 16 amino acids. After removal of 4 bases from V and 7 bases from J, the junction contained 5 bases not matched to a gene. Germline CDR1 and CDR2: SGHTA and FQGNSA. CDR3 sequence: CASSSGTGGANSPLHF. In DNA, the CDR3 is TGTGCCAGCAGCTCCGGGACAGGGGGCGCAAATTCACCCCTCCACTTT.

The chain is built from TRBV19 and TRBJ2-2, with D perhaps matching TRBD1 (5 bases). The germline CDR1 and CDR2 sequences are LNHDA and SQIVND (reference sequence). The CDR3 sequence is 13 residues long. The V end lost 7 bases, the J end lost 6 bases, and 12 bases lay between the germline ends. The CDR3 nucleotides read TGTGCCAGTATTTCAGGGCCCGCCGGGGAGCTGTTTTTT. Encoded protein: CASISGPAGELFF. The full variable domain, completed using reference TRBV19 and TRBJ2-2, is DGGITQSPKYLFRKEGQNVTLSCEQNLNHDAMYWYRQDPGQGLRLIYYSQIVNDFQKGDIAEGYSVSREKKESFPLTVTSAQKNPTAFYLCASISGPAGELFFGEGSRLTVL.

The rearrangement links TRBV6-5 to TRBJ2-1; 7 positions agree with TRBD1. Germline V gene sequence: CDR1 MNHEY, CDR2 SVGAGI. The CDR3 runs to 14 residues. V lost 5 bases and J lost 8; bases outside the gene matches: 9. The CDR3 spells CASSPREGAYEQFF. The CDR3 bases are TGTGCCAGCAGTCCCCGCGAGGGGGCCTATGAGCAGTTCTTC.

A single count supports this clone. The chain carries TRBV21-1 and TRBJ2-1; the D call of TRBD1 is as the table states it, not checked on the DNA. TRBV21-1 is a recognized pseudogene. The CDR3 is 20 amino acids. For the CDR3, the DNA is TGTGCCAGCAGCAGCCCGGGACAGGGGCGAGAGCGGATAAGCGACAATGAGCAGTTCTTC. Its protein is CASSSPGQGRERISDNEQFF.

The chain joins TRBV6-5 to TRBJ1-5; TRBD1 matches 8 bases. Germline V CDR1 and CDR2: MNHEY, SVGAGI. Trimming took 6 bases from V and 5 from J; bases not matched to a gene: 3. The CDR3 length is 13 residues. The CDR3 nucleotides are TGTGCCAGCAGGGGACAGGCCTATCAGCCCCAGCATTTT. Protein sequence: CASRGQAYQPQHF.

The J gene is TRBJ2-5, the V gene TRBV2, with 14 bases lining up with TRBD2. The CDR3 has 17 residues. The V gene end was trimmed by 1 base and the J gene end by 5 bases; junction bases not matched to a gene: 6. CDR1 and CDR2 (germline): SNHLY, FYNNEI. The CDR3 sequence: CASSEGTSGGSGETQYF. In DNA, the CDR3 is TGTGCCAGCAGTGAAGGGACTAGCGGGGGGTCTGGGGAGACCCAGTACTTC.

This rearrangement joins TRBV27 to TRBJ2-5, with 8 bases matching TRBD1. V shed 4 bases and J 4 bases; nucleotides not matched to a gene: 11. The CDR3 is 16 residues long. CDR1 MNHEY and CDR2 SMNVEV come from the germline V gene (reference sequence). CDR3 loop: CASSSTQGAGLETQYF. In DNA, the CDR3 is TGTGCCAGCAGTTCCACGCAGGGGGCCGGGTTAGAGACCCAGTACTTC.

The rearrangement links TRBV13 to TRBJ1-3, with 8 positions matching TRBD1. The V gene end was trimmed by 8 bases and the J gene end by 5 bases; junction bases not matched to a gene: 2. The length of the CDR3 is 12 residues. Germline V CDR1 and CDR2: PRHDT, FYEKMQ (reference sequence). CDR3 protein: CASWDRRNTIYF. The CDR3 nucleotides read TGTGCCAGCTGGGACAGGCGAAACACCATATATTTT. The entire variable domain, with the rest obtained from reference TRBV13 and TRBJ1-3, is as follows: AAGVIQSPRHLIKEKRETATLKCYPIPRHDTVYWYQQGPGQDPQFLISFYEKMQSDKGSIPDRFSAQQFSDYHSELNMSSLELGDSALYFCASWDRRNTIYFGEGSWLTVV.

This chain links TRBV30 with TRBJ1-2; possible D gene TRBD1, 5 bases. The CDR3 length is 16 residues. The V gene's germline CDR1 is GTSNPN and CDR2 SVGIG (reference sequence). The germline V and J ends were trimmed by 2 bases and 4 bases, with 20 bases remaining between them. Here the CDR3 DNA reads TGTGCCTGGAGTTCCAAATTAGCCCCCGGGGGCTATGGCTACACCTTC. This codes for CAWSSKLAPGGYGYTF.

The chain links TRBV30 to TRBJ2-1; 9 positions agree with TRBD1. V shed 1 base and J 9 bases; nucleotides not matched to a gene: 10. This CDR3 has 15 amino acids. In germline, CDR1 is GTSNPN, CDR2 SVGIG (reference sequence). CDR3 residues: CAWSAGTGWVSEQFF. The CDR3 DNA sequence: TGTGCCTGGAGTGCAGGGACAGGGTGGGTGTCTGAGCAGTTCTTC. Full variable domain (outside the CDR3, taken from reference TRBV30 and TRBJ2-1): SQTIHQWPATLVQPVGSPLSLECTVEGTSNPNLYWYRQAAGRGLQLLFYSVGIGQISSEVPQNLSASRPQDRQFILSSKKLLLSDSGFYLCAWSAGTGWVSEQFFGPGTRLTVL.

The chain carries TRBV11-3 and TRBJ2-2; D is uncertain. This CDR3 region has 14 residues. V was shortened by 5 bases and J by 1 base, with 8 bases between the two germline ends. Germline V gene sequence: CDR1 SGHNT, CDR2 YENEEA. CDR3 sequence: CASSPRQNTGELFF. CDR3 DNA: TGTGCCAGCAGCCCAAGACAGAACACCGGGGAGCTGTTTTTT.

The CDR3 protein is CASSSLVGLAGFTDTQYF. DNA of the CDR3: TGTGCCAGCAGTTCCCTCGTCGGACTAGCGGGATTCACAGATACGCAGTATTTT. V gene TRBV27 combines with J gene TRBJ2-3; 12 nucleotides align to TRBD2. This CDR3 has 18 residues. CDR1 MNHEY and CDR2 SMNVEV come from the germline V gene (reference sequence). Trimming cost V 4 bases and J 2 bases; bases outside gene matches: 10.

J is TRBJ2-3 and V is TRBV30, with 11 positions matching TRBD2. Germline V gives CDR1 GTSNPN, CDR2 SVGIG (reference sequence). The CDR3 loop spans 13 amino acids. J lost 5 bases, V lost 3 bases, and 1 base had no gene match. CDR3 amino acids: CAWRLAGEDTQYF. Written as DNA, the CDR3 is TGTGCCTGGAGACTAGCGGGGGAAGATACGCAGTATTTT.

The chain combines TRBV6-2 or TRBV6-3 with TRBJ2-7; D is ambiguous. CDR1 and CDR2 from the germline V gene are MNHEY and SVGEGT. The CDR3 has 16 amino acids. Deletions cut 2 bases from V and 4 bases from J, with 18 bases between. CDR3 sequence: CASSYGAPEYFYEQYF. Here the CDR3 DNA reads TGTGCCAGCAGTTACGGTGCCCCAGAATATTTTTACGAGCAGTACTTC.

The chain is built from TRBV4-3 and TRBJ2-3; 8 positions match TRBD2. Germline CDR1 is LGHNA and CDR2 is YSLEER. The CDR3 extends over 15 amino acids. Germline trimming cut 0 bases from V and 10 bases from J; bases unmatched to any gene: 9. Here the CDR3 reads CASSQESGGGSPQYF. DNA of the CDR3: TGCGCCAGCAGCCAAGAGTCCGGGGGGGGTTCTCCGCAGTATTTT.

The J gene is TRBJ1-6, the V gene TRBV14; possible D gene TRBD1, 5 bases. CDR3 length equals 16 residues. Germline CDR1 reads SGHDN; CDR2 reads FVKESK. V was cut by 1 base and J by 8 bases, with 15 bases left in between. The CDR3 loop is CASSQGFLGRDSPLHF. The CDR3 nucleotides read TGTGCCAGCAGCCAAGGCTTTCTGGGGCGTGATTCACCCCTCCACTTT. The complete variable domain, with remaining parts taken from reference TRBV14 and TRBJ1-6, reads EAGVTQFPSHSVIEKGQTVTLRCDPISGHDNLYWYRRVMGKEIKFLLHFVKESKQDESGMPNNRFLAERTGGTYSTLKVQPAELEDSGVYFCASSQGFLGRDSPLHFGNGTRLTVT.

The V gene is TRBV27, the J gene TRBJ2-7, with D unresolved. From germline, CDR1 is MNHEY and CDR2 SMNVEV (reference sequence). Trimming took 5 bases from V and 1 from J, leaving 12 bases between them. CDR3 length equals 14 residues. The CDR3 here is CASSGLDPSYEQYF. In DNA form, the CDR3 reads TGTGCCAGCAGTGGCCTAGATCCATCCTACGAGCAGTACTTC.

The V and J genes are TRBV19 and TRBJ1-2; D uncertain. The CDR3 length is 13 residues. Trimming took 4 bases from V and 5 from J, leaving 11 bases between them. Germline V gives CDR1 LNHDA, CDR2 SQIVND (reference sequence). CDR3 DNA: TGTGCCAGTAGTACGATAGACACATATGGCTACACCTTC. Its protein is CASSTIDTYGYTF.

This chain uses TRBV24-1 with TRBJ2-3; 15 bases are shared with TRBD2. The V and J ends lost 5 bases and 4 bases, in that order; junction bases with no gene match: 9. The CDR3 totals 18 residues. In germline, CDR1 is KGHDR, CDR2 SFDVKD. The CDR3 DNA reads as TGTGCCACCAGTGTTTCAGGACTAGCGGGGGGGCCGCCAGATACGCAGTATTTT. Its translation: CATSVSGLAGGPPDTQYF.

The chain recombines TRBV27 with TRBJ2-5; TRBD2 aligns across 9 bases. The J segment lost 4 bases and the V segment lost 6 bases, leaving 15 bases of the junction unmatched. The CDR3 consists of 17 residues. Looked up from germline, CDR1 is MNHEY and CDR2 is SMNVEV (reference sequence). The DNA for the CDR3 is TGTGCCAGCAGCCCTCAAGTACTGCGGGGGGGTCCAGAGACCCAGTACTTC. Translation: CASSPQVLRGGPETQYF.

V usage is TRBV7-2 and J usage is TRBJ1-1; D is perhaps TRBD1 (5 bases). The CDR3 contains 15 residues. V lost 3 bases and J 3 bases, leaving 14 bases between the germline ends. Per the germline V gene, CDR1 is SGHTA and CDR2 is FQGNSA. The CDR3 sequence is CASSFQGGDYTEAFF. The CDR3 DNA reads TGTGCCAGCAGCTTCCAGGGAGGAGATTACACTGAAGCTTTCTTT.

The chain uses TRBV5-1 and TRBJ2-1; TRBD2 might be the D (6 bases). This CDR3 is 14 amino acids long. Germline lookup yields CDR1 SGHRS and CDR2 YFSETQ. The V end lost 4 bases, the J end lost 5 bases, and 13 bases lay between the germline ends. The CDR3 spells CASSPSVENNEQFF. In nucleotides, the CDR3 is TGCGCCAGCAGCCCTAGCGTTGAGAACAATGAGCAGTTCTTC.